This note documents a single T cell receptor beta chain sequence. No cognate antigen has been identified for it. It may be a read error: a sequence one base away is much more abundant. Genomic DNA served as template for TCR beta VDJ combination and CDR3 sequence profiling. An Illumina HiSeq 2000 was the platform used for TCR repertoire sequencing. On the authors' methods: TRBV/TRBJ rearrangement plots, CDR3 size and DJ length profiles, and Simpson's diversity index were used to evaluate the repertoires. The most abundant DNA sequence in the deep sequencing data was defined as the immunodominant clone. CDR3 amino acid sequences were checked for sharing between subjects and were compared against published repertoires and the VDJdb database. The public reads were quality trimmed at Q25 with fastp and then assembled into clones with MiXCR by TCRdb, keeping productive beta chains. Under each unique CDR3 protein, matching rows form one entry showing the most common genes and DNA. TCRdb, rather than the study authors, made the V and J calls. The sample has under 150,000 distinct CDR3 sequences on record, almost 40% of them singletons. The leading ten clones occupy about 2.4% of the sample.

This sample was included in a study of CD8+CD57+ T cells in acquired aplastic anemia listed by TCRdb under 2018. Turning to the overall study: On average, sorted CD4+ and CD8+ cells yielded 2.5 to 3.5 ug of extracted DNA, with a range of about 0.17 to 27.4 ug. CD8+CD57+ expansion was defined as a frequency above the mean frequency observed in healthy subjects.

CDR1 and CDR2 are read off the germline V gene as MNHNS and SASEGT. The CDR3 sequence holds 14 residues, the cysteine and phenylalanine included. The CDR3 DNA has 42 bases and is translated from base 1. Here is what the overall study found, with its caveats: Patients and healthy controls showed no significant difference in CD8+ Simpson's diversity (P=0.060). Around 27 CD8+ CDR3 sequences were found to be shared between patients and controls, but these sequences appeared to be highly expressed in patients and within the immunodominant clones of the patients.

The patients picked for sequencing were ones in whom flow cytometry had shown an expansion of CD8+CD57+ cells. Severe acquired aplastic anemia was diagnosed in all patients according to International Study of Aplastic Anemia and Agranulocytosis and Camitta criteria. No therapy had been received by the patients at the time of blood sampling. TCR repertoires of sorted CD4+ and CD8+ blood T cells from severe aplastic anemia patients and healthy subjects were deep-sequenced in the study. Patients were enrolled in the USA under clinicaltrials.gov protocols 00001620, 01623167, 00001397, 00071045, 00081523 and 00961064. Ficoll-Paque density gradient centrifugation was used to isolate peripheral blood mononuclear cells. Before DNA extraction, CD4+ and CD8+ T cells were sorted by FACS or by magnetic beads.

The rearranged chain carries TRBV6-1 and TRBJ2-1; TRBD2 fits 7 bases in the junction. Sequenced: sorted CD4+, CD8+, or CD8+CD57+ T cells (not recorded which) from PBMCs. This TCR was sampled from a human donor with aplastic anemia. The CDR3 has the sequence CASSESGGGNERFF. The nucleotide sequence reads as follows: TGTGCCAGCAGTGAATCGGGGGGAGGGAATGAGCGGTTCTTC.